One sample yielded the 11 T cell receptor beta chains listed below, sequenced in a study of shared clonotypes between healthy human individuals. Sequenced by immunoSEQ multiplex PCR; TCRdb stores in-frame clones only, minus some. Of about 2.4 million clones in the sample, roughly 92% are singletons; the top ten hold roughly 0.14%. Sequenced input: naive CD4+ T cells sorted from blood. Regarding subset: CD45RA+ positively selected. The origin of the receptors is a young man in good health.

The chain couples TRBV6-4 to TRBJ1-1; D gene uncertain. V lost 5 bases and J 5 bases, leaving 12 bases between the germline ends. The CDR3 length is 13 residues. The germline CDR1 and CDR2 sequences are MRHNA and SNTAGT. The CDR3 is CASSQSPRTEAFF. Here the CDR3 DNA reads TGTGCCAGCAGTCAGAGCCCGCGGACTGAAGCTTTCTTT.

To note about this clone: Compared with germline, one end of the junction differs, possibly owing to a read error. The chain carries TRBV25-1 and TRBJ2-1; no clear D gene. Germline V gene lookup returns CDR1 MGHDK and CDR2 SYGVNS. The CDR3 is 9 amino acids. The CDR3 bases are TGTGCCAGCAGTCCGGAACTGATCTTC. The encoded protein is CASSPELIF.

V and J are TRBV10-3 and TRBJ2-5; D is ambiguous. V shed 3 bases and J shed 2 bases, with 7 bases lying between them. Germline V gene lookup returns CDR1 ENHRY and CDR2 SYGVKD. The CDR3 runs 13 residues. CDR3 in DNA: TGTGCCATCAGTGACGCACCGCAAGAGACCCAGTACTTC. This encodes CAISDAPQETQYF.

This clone was found once. This rearrangement joins TRBV4-3 to TRBJ2-1, with D maybe TRBD2 (6 bases). The V and J ends lost 0 bases and 12 bases respectively, with 12 bases between them. Germline V gene lookup returns CDR1 LGHNA and CDR2 YSLEER. This CDR3 has 13 residues. The CDR3: CASSQEISGGQFF. The CDR3 bases are TGCGCCAGCAGCCAAGAAATCTCCGGGGGGCAGTTCTTC.

The chain couples TRBV5-1 to TRBJ2-1; tentative D call: TRBD1 (5 bases). Trimming took 4 bases from V and 3 from J, leaving 11 bases between them. Germline CDR1 is SGHRS and CDR2 is YFSETQ. The CDR3 is made up of 14 amino acids. CDR3 sequence (DNA): TGCGCCAGCAGCGGTCAGGGTAACTACAATGAGCAGTTCTTC. It yields the protein CASSGQGNYNEQFF.

This rearrangement joins TRBV10-3 to TRBJ2-7; 9 bases match TRBD2. The CDR3 length is 14 residues. Germline V gene sequence: CDR1 ENHRY, CDR2 SYGVKD. The junction had 3 bases not matched to a gene; V was cut back by 4 bases and J by 2 bases. CDR3 sequence: CAISGAGGTYEQYF. CDR3 DNA sequence: TGTGCCATCAGTGGAGCGGGGGGAACCTACGAGCAGTACTTC.

The chain combines TRBV6-5 with TRBJ2-1; tentatively, D is TRBD1 or TRBD2 (6 bases each). Germline CDR1 is MNHEY and CDR2 is SVGAGI. The CDR3 length is 16 residues. The ends were cut back, 3 bases at V and 4 bases at J, with 16 bases in the middle. In DNA form, the CDR3 reads TGTGCCAGCAGTTATGAGAGGGGGGTCAGGTACAATGAGCAGTTCTTC. It encodes CASSYERGVRYNEQFF.

This clone was seen only once. The chain employs TRBV6-4 and TRBJ2-1; D gene uncertain. The V and J ends lost 2 bases and 13 bases respectively, with 15 bases between them. CDR1 is MRHNA, CDR2 SNTAGT, per germline. The CDR3 is 13 residues long. The CDR3 loop reads CASSDKHFSGQFF. For the CDR3, the DNA is TGTGCCAGCAGTGACAAACATTTTTCTGGACAGTTCTTC.

This chain links TRBV6-6 with TRBJ1-5; 10 positions match TRBD1. There are 14 residues in the CDR3. The trim removed 6 bases at V and 2 bases at J, leaving 1 base unmatched. Per the germline V gene, CDR1 is MNHNY and CDR2 is SVGAGI (reference sequence). The CDR3 DNA follows: TGTGCCAGCAGCGGGACAGGGGGCAATCAGCCCCAGCATTTT. The encoded protein is CASSGTGGNQPQHF.

The rearrangement uses TRBV10-2 and TRBJ2-5, with TRBD2 identical over 10 bases. Germline assignment: CDR1 WSHSY and CDR2 SAAADI. The CDR3 length is 15 residues. Trimming took 7 bases from V and 4 from J; bases not matched to a gene: 9. DNA for the CDR3: TGCGCCAGCAAGGCGACTAGCGGGTCCTCAGAGACCCAGTACTTC. It translates to CASKATSGSSETQYF.

The J gene is TRBJ2-7, the V gene TRBV6-5; possibly TRBD2 for D (5 bases). The germline V and J ends were trimmed by 6 bases and 5 bases, with 17 bases remaining between them. Germline values: CDR1 MNHEY, CDR2 SVGAGI. The CDR3 spans 14 residues. The CDR3 DNA reads as TGTGCCAGCAGCCCTGTGGGGTCCGGGGACGAGCAGTACTTC. The encoded protein is CASSPVGSGDEQYF.